Shown below are 18 T cell receptor beta chains from a single sample sequenced in a study of blood T cells in healthy people across ages. A second PCR of about 7 to 12 cycles used a sample-barcoded 5' primer and a J-beta primer mix. TCRdb independently ran MiXCR on the 5' RACE reads; one entry per CDR3 protein. The data hold some 920,000 distinct CDR3 sequences, with roughly 50% observed a single time. Material: blood. These receptor sequences come from a woman in her sixties in good health.

This clonotype was detected many times. The chain links TRBV7-3 to TRBJ2-7; D perhaps matches TRBD1 (6 bases). V was shortened by 5 bases and J by 2 bases, with 16 bases between the two germline ends. The germline V gene has CDR1 SGHTA and CDR2 FQGTGA. The CDR3 has 15 amino acids. CDR3 nucleotides: TGTGCCAGCAGCCCAGAGACAGGCGCGACCTACGAGCAGTACTTC. This encodes CASSPETGATYEQYF.

The V and J genes are TRBV18 and TRBJ2-3, with 7 bases identical to TRBD2. This CDR3 has 14 residues. The germline gives CDR1 KGHSH, CDR2 LQKENI. V lost 3 bases and J lost 6; bases outside the gene matches: 6. The CDR3 DNA follows: TGTGCCAGCTCACCTGGACTAGACACGGATACGCAGTATTTT. It translates to CASSPGLDTDTQYF.

The chain joins TRBV29-1 to TRBJ2-5; 8 bases are shared with TRBD1. J was trimmed by 11 bases and V by 6 bases; bases with no gene match: 14. The CDR3 runs 13 residues. The germline V gene encodes CDR1 SQVTM and CDR2 ANQGSEA. The CDR3 coding sequence is TGCAGCGTCGAAAGGACAGGGAACAATGAGCAGTACTTC. Protein sequence: CSVERTGNNEQYF.

The chain recombines TRBV30 with TRBJ2-5, with 8 bases that match TRBD2. The J call may be mistaken, given a closer DNA end match to TRBJ2-7. The germline CDR1 and CDR2 sequences are GTSNPN and SVGIG (reference sequence). The CDR3 is 14 residues long. The CDR3 reads CAWSYGRAYYEQYF. CDR3 in DNA: TGTGCCTGGAGTTACGGGAGGGCCTACTACGAGCAGTACTTC.

In this sample, this clonotype turned up a few times. The rearrangement joins TRBV3-1 to TRBJ2-1; TRBD2 matches at 8 bases. Germline V CDR1 and CDR2: LGHDT, YNNKEL (reference sequence). Losses at the gene ends were 0 bases for V and 6 bases for J; bases not matched to a gene: 7. This CDR3 region has 16 residues. The CDR3 here is CASSQDIQRESNEQFF. CDR3 DNA: TGTGCCAGCAGCCAAGATATCCAGCGGGAGTCCAATGAGCAGTTCTTC.

This clonotype has more than one count but fewer than ten. The rearrangement uses TRBV4-2 and TRBJ2-4, with no clear D. The CDR3 is made up of 15 amino acids. Trimming took 1 base from V and 13 from J, leaving 20 bases between them. Per the germline V gene, CDR1 is LGHNA and CDR2 is YNFKEQ. CDR3 loop: CASSQVDPSPGEQYF. In nucleotides, the CDR3 is TGTGCCAGCAGCCAAGTAGACCCCAGTCCGGGTGAGCAGTACTTC.

The J gene is TRBJ2-5, the V gene TRBV28; weak D call: TRBD1 (6 bases). V was shortened by 6 bases and J by 5 bases, with 16 bases between the two germline ends. Germline-derived CDR1 and CDR2 are MDHEN and SYDVKM. This CDR3 contains 14 residues. The CDR3 nucleotides read TGTGCCAGCAGCGTACAGGGTAGCCAGGAGACCCAGTACTTC. It is translated as CASSVQGSQETQYF.

The rearrangement uses TRBV5-1 and TRBJ1-1; D remains unclear. Germline CDR1 SGHRS, CDR2 YFSETQ. Trimming left V 4 bases short and J 5 bases short, with 18 bases between. This CDR3 spans 15 amino acids. The CDR3 sequence: CASSVGMGRGTEAFF. CDR3 nucleotides: TGCGCCAGCAGCGTGGGGATGGGGAGAGGGACTGAAGCTTTCTTT.

The rearrangement links TRBV12-3 or TRBV12-4 to TRBJ2-5, with 8 nucleotides matching TRBD1. CDR3 length: 13 amino acids. V gave up 6 bases and J gave up 5 bases; unmatched junction bases: 5. The CDR3 protein is CASRRTGTETQYF. The CDR3 DNA is TGTGCCAGCAGGAGGACAGGGACGGAGACCCAGTACTTC.

The chain carries TRBV6-5 and TRBJ2-7; D is undetermined. The CDR3 has 14 amino acids. The V gene's germline CDR1 is MNHEY and CDR2 SVGAGI. Trimming stripped 6 bases from V and 12 bases from J, with 24 bases between. Here the CDR3 DNA reads TGTGCCAGCAGCCGTTGGGTTGCGTTGGAGACCCGGTACTTC. It codes for CASSRWVALETRYF.

This clonotype has only a few counts. The CDR3 coding sequence is TGTGCCAGCAGCCAAGTAGTAGCGGGAGGCCGGGAGACCCAGTACTTC. It is translated as CASSQVVAGGRETQYF. This chain links TRBV3-1 with TRBJ2-7; 10 bases map to TRBD2. The last part of the DNA fits TRBJ2-5 better; the J call may be wrong. This CDR3 has 16 amino acids. Germline CDR1 is LGHDT and CDR2 is YNNKEL (reference sequence).

The rearrangement links TRBV5-6 to TRBJ2-5; D possibly corresponds to TRBD2 (6 bases). Germline V gene lookup returns CDR1 SGHDT and CDR2 YYEEEE. V lost 4 bases to trimming and J lost 4 bases, with 17 bases between them. CDR3 length equals 15 residues. The CDR3 region is CASSLALGLLETQYF. As DNA, the CDR3 is TGTGCCAGCAGCCTGGCGTTGGGACTCCTAGAGACCCAGTACTTC.

On this clonotype itself: A read error may produce the germline difference seen at one junction end. The chain recombines TRBV7-2 with TRBJ2-7; D is unclear. Looked up from germline, CDR1 is SGHTA and CDR2 is FQGNSA. The length of the CDR3 is 17 residues. The CDR3 protein is CASSRDGSGGSSYEQYF. CDR3 bases: TGTGCCAGCAGCCGCGACGGCAGTGGCGGTTCATCCTACGAGCAGTATTTC.

The V gene is TRBV12-3 or TRBV12-4, the J gene TRBJ2-3; 8 bases are shared with TRBD1. V shed 5 bases and J 2 bases; nucleotides not matched to a gene: 6. The CDR3 contains 15 residues. The CDR3 region is CASSEAGGPTDTQYF. Here the CDR3 DNA reads TGTGCCAGCAGTGAAGCAGGGGGCCCCACAGATACGCAGTATTTT.

The V gene is TRBV28, the J gene TRBJ2-7; D is ambiguous. The CDR3 length is 12 residues. The germline V gene has CDR1 MDHEN and CDR2 SYDVKM. V was cut by 7 bases and J by 3 bases, with 10 bases left in between. In nucleotides, the CDR3 is TGTGCCAGCATCGGGTATGGCTACGAGCAGTACTTC. Its protein product is CASIGYGYEQYF.

In its sample, this clonotype was seen a few times. V usage is TRBV20-1 and J usage is TRBJ2-5, with 9 positions matching TRBD1. The CDR3 spans 14 residues. Germline lookup yields CDR1 DFQATT and CDR2 SNEGSKA (reference sequence). The V and J ends lost 5 bases and 11 bases, in that order; junction bases with no gene match: 15. The CDR3 DNA is TGCAGTGCTCAAACCGGGACAGGGATAAAGGAGCAGTACTTC. Its translation is CSAQTGTGIKEQYF.

This clonotype was seen a few times. V and J are TRBV4-1 and TRBJ2-3; a weak D match, TRBD2 (5 bases). Germline lookup yields CDR1 MGHRA and CDR2 YSYEKL. The CDR3 is 16 amino acids. Trimming stripped 0 bases from V and 2 bases from J, with 12 bases between. CDR3: CASSQDPSPDTDTQYF. CDR3 DNA sequence: TGCGCCAGCAGCCAAGATCCTAGCCCCGACACAGATACGCAGTATTTT.

The CDR3 region is CSAGKESDTQYF. The CDR3 DNA sequence: TGCAGTGCTGGGAAAGAGTCAGATACGCAGTATTTT. V is TRBV20-1 and J is TRBJ2-3, with D hard to call. In germline, CDR1 is DFQATT, CDR2 SNEGSKA (reference sequence). The germline V and J ends were trimmed by 5 bases and 4 bases, with 10 bases remaining between them. The CDR3 runs to 12 residues.